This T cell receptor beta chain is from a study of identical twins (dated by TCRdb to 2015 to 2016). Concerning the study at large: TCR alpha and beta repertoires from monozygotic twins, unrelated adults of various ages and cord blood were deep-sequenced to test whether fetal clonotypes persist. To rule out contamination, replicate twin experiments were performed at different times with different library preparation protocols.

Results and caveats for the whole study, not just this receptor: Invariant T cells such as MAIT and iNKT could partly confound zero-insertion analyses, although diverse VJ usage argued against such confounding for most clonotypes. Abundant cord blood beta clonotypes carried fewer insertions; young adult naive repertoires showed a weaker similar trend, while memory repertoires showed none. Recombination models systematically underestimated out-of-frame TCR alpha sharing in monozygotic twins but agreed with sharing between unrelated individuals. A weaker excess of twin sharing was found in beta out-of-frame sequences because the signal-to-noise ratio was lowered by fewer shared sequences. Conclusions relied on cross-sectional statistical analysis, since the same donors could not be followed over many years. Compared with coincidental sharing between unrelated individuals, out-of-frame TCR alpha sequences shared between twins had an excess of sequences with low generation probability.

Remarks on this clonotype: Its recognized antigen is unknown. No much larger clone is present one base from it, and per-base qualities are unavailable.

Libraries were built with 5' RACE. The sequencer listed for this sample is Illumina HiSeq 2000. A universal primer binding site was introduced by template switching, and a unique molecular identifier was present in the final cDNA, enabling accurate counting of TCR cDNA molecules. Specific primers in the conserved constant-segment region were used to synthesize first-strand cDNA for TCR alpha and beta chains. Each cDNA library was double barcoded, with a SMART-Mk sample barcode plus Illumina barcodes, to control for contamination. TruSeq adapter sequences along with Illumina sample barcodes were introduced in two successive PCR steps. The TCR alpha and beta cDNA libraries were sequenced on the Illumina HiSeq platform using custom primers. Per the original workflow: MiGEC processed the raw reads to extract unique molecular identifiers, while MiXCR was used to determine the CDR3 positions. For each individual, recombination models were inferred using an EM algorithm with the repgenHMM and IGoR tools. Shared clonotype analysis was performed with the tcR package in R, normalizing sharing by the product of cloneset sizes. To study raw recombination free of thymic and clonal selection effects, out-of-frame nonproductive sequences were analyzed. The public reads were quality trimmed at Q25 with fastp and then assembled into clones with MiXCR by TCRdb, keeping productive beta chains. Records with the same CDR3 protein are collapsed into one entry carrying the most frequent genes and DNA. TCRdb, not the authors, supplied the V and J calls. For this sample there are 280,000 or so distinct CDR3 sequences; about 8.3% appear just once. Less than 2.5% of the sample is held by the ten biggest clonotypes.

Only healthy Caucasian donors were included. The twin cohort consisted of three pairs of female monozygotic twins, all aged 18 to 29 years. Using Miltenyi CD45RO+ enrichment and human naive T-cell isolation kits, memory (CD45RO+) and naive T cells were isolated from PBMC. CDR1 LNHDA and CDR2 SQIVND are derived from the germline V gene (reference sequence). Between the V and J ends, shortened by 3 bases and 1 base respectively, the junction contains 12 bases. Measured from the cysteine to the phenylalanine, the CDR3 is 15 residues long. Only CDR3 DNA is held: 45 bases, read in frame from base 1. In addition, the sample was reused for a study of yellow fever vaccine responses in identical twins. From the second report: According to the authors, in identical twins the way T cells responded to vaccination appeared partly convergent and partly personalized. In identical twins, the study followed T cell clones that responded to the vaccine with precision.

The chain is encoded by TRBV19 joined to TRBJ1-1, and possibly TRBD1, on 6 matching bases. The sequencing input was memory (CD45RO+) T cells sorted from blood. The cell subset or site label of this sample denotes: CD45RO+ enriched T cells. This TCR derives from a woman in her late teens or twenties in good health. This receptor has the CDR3 CASSIRGRRNTEAFF. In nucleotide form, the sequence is TGTGCCAGTAGTATCCGGGGGCGGAGGAACACTGAAGCTTTCTTT.